This T cell receptor (beta chain) emerged from a study of T cell repertoires in cytomegalovirus infection. About the research overall: Alongside well-studied HLA-B-restricted CMV epitopes, recently identified HLA-C-restricted CMV epitopes were also used. It was the public TCR beta signatures that indicated both CMV infection and matching HLA type.

Study-wide results and caveats: CMV carriers with the relevant HLA were identified by cumulative public TCR beta family frequency.

TCRdb redid the calling of the reads with MiXCR, one entry per CDR3 protein. This table has about 110,000 distinct CDR3 sequences, around 31% appearing once. This clonotype came up a few times. The antigen is undetermined. In germline, CDR1 is ENHRY, CDR2 SYGVKD. This CDR3 has 18 amino acids. J was trimmed by 0 bases and V by 3 bases; bases with no gene match: 5. The chain carries TRBV10-3 and TRBJ2-2; 12 bases are a match to TRBD2. The material sequenced was CD8+ T cells from cultured PBMCs, taken from culture after CMV antigen stimulation. The receptor comes from a human donor in good health (CMV status not recorded). Some clones in this sample may be carry-over from other donors' samples. This chain's CDR3 is CAISDPSGGGANTGELFF. The CDR3 nucleotides are TGTGCCATCAGTGATCCTAGCGGGGGGGGAGCGAACACCGGGGAGCTGTTTTTT.